This TCR beta chain was captured by sequencing in a study of T cells in Graves' hyperthyroidism and ophthalmopathy. The wider study: Once the initial diagnosis was made, peripheral blood was obtained before any treatment.

At least 3 on the Clinical Activity Score was recorded for ophthalmopathy patients, who also had NOSPECS grade at least 4 and duration under 3 months. Diagnoses were made from clinical symptoms, serum measures (thyroxine and TRAb), thyroid ultrasound and orbital computed tomography. Using RNA transcripts as the source, TCR beta CDR3 regions were amplified. An initial round of RT-PCR targeting the TCR CDR3 relied on the HTBI primer set. MiXCR, run by TCRdb on the multiplex PCR reads, gives a single entry per CDR3 protein. Seen here are some 570,000 distinct CDR3 sequences, 13% to 15% observed once, and the top ten hold around 7%. The CDR3 length is 14 residues. V dropped 7 bases and J dropped 7 bases, with 17 bases sitting between them. This clonotype was seen ten or more times. Its target is not known. Study-level points and caveats: Most thyroid clonotypes that were expanded above 0.001 also turned up in blood.

This TCR derives from a woman younger than 30 with Graves' ophthalmopathy. The V and J genes are TRBV12-3 or TRBV12-4 and TRBJ1-5; D remains unclear. Sequencing was carried out using blood. CDR3 in DNA: TGTGCCAGCACTGACGCCGGGAGTGGGCAGCCCCAGCATTTT. Translating it yields CASTDAGSGQPQHF.